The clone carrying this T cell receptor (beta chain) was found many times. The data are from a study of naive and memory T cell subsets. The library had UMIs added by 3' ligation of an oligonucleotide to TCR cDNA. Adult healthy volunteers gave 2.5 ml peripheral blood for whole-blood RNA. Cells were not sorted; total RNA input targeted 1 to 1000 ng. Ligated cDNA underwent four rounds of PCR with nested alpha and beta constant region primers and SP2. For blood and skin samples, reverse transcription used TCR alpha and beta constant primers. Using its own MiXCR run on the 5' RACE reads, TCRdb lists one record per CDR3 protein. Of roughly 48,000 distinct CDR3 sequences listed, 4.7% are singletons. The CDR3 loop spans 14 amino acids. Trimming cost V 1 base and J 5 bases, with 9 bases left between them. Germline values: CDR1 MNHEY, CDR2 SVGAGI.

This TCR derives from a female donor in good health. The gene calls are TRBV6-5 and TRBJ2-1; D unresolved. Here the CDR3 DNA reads TGTGCCAGCAGTTACTGGGGAATAAACAATGAGCAGTTCTTC. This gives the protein CASSYWGINNEQFF.